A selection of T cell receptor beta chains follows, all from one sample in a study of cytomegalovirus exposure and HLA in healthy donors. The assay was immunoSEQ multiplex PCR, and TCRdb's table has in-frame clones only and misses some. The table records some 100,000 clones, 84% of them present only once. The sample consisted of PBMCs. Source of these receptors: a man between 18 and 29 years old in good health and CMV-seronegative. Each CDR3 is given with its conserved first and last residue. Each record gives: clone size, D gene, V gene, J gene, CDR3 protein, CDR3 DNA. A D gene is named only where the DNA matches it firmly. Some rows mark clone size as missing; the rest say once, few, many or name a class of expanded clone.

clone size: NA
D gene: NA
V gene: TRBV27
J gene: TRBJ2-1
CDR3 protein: CASSLGWNEQFF
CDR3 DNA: TGTGCCAGCAGTCTCGGGTGGAATGAGCAGTTCTTC

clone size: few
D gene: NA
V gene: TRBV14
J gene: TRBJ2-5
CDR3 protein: CASSPLREETQYF
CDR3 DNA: TGTGCCAGCAGCCCCCTACGGGAGGAGACCCAGTACTTC

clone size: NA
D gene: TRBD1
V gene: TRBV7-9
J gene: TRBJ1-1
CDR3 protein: CASSLGGTENTEAFF
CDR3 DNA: TGTGCCAGCAGCTTAGGAGGGACAGAGAACACTGAAGCTTTCTTT

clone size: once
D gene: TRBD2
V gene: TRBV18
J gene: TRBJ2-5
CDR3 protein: CASSPPGIAGVETQYF
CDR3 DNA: TGTGCCAGCTCACCACCCGGAATAGCGGGAGTGGAGACCCAGTACTTC

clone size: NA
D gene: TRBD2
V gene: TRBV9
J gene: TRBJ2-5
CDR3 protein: CASSPRGSGSQETQYF
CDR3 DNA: TGTGCCAGCAGTCCTAGAGGTAGCGGGAGCCAAGAGACCCAGTACTTC

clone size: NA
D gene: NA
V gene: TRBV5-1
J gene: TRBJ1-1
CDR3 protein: CASSTQQGYAEAFF
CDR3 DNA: TGCGCCAGCAGCACACAACAGGGATACGCTGAAGCTTTCTTT

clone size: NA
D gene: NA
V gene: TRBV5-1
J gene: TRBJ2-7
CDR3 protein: CASSGGARYEQYF
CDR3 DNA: TGCGCCAGCAGCGGGGGGGCGAGGTACGAGCAGTACTTC

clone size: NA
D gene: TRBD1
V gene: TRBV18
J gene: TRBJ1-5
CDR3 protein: CASSLGQGGQPQHF
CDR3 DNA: TGTGCCAGCTCATTGGGACAGGGAGGGCAGCCCCAGCATTTT

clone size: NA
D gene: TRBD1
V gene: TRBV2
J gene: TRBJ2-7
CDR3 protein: CASSDWTGTYEQYF
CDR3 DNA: TGTGCCAGCAGCGATTGGACAGGAACTTACGAGCAGTACTTC

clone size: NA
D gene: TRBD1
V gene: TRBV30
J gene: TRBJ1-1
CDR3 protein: CAWQIQGVKTTEAFF
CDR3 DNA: TGTGCCTGGCAGATTCAGGGGGTGAAAACCACTGAAGCTTTCTTT

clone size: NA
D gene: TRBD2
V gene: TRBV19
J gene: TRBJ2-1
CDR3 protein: CASSNPRGPSGIKSSYNEQFF
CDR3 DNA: TGTGCCAGTAGTAACCCCAGGGGTCCTAGCGGGATAAAGAGTTCCTACAATGAGCAGTTCTTC

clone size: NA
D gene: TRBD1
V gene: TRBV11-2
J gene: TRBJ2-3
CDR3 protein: CASSLSPRDRGMVYF
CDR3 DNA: TGTGCCAGCAGCTTAAGCCCCCGGGACAGGGGTATGGTGTATTTT

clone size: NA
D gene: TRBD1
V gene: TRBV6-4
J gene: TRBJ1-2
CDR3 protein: CASSRYPGQAGYTF
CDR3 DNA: TGTGCCAGCAGCCGATATCCGGGACAGGCGGGCTACACCTTC

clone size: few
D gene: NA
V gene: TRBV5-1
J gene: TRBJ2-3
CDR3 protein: CASSFWTKSTDTQYF
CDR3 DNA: TGCGCCAGCAGCTTTTGGACTAAAAGCACAGATACGCAGTATTTT

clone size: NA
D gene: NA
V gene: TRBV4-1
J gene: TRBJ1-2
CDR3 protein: CASSQDGVREAGYTF
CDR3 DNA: TGCGCCAGCAGCCAAGATGGCGTCAGGGAGGCTGGCTACACCTTC

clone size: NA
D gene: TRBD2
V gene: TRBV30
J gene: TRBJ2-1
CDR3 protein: CAWGGLAESEQFF
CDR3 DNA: TGTGCCTGGGGAGGACTAGCTGAAAGTGAGCAGTTCTTC

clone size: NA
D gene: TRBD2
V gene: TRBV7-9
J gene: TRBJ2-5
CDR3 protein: CASSLEAGGPRETQYF
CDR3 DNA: TGTGCCAGCAGCTTAGAAGCGGGAGGGCCTCGAGAGACCCAGTACTTC

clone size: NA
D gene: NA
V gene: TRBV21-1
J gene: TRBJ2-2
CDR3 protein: CASSKEEVPGELFF
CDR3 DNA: TGTGCCAGCAGCAAAGAGGAGGTCCCCGGGGAGCTGTTTTTT

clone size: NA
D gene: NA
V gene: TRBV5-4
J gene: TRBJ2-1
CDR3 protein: CASSLDPTYNEQFF
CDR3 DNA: TGTGCCAGCAGCTTGGACCCTACCTACAATGAGCAGTTCTTC

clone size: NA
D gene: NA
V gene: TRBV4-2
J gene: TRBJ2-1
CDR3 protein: CASSQDRTSNEQFF
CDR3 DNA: TGTGCCAGCAGCCAAGACCGGACTTCCAATGAGCAGTTCTTC

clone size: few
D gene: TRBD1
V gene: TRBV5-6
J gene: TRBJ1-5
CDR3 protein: CASSTILDRGDQPQHF
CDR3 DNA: TGTGCCAGCAGCACAATACTGGACAGGGGTGATCAGCCCCAGCATTTT

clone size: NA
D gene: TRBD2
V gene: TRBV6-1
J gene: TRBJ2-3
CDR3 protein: CASSDRLAGPSTDTQYF
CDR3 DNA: TGTGCCAGCAGTGACCGTTTAGCGGGACCTAGCACAGATACGCAGTATTTT

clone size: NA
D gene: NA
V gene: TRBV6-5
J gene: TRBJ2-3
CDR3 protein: CATRVDSTDTQYF
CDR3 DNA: TGTGCCACCCGGGTGGATAGCACAGATACGCAGTATTTT

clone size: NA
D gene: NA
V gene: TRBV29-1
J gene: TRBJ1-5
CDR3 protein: CSVAGGVNQPQHF
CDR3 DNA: TGCAGCGTAGCCGGGGGGGTGAATCAGCCCCAGCATTTT